Described below is a single T cell receptor beta chain sequence and its context. These data belong to a study of blood T cell repertoires in COVID-19. Study at large: From the United States, Italy and Spain came samples of acute and convalescent COVID-19.

Profiling relied on immunoSEQ multiplex PCR, and the TCRdb table lists in-frame clones only, not all of them. Here the sample spans 120,000 or so clones, approximately 81% being singletons. Sequenced sample: peripheral blood. This clonotype originated in a man aged 55 to 70 with acute or convalescent COVID-19.

CDR3 sequence: CASSIPRRGRTGELFF. For the CDR3, the DNA is TGTGCCAGTAGTATTCCGCGGAGGGGGCGGACCGGGGAGCTGTTTTTT. The V and J genes are TRBV19 and TRBJ2-2; TRBD1 might be the D (7 bases). The CDR3 sequence is 16 residues long. V was pared by 3 bases and J by 5 bases, with 16 bases between. Germline V gene sequence: CDR1 LNHDA, CDR2 SQIVND (reference sequence).